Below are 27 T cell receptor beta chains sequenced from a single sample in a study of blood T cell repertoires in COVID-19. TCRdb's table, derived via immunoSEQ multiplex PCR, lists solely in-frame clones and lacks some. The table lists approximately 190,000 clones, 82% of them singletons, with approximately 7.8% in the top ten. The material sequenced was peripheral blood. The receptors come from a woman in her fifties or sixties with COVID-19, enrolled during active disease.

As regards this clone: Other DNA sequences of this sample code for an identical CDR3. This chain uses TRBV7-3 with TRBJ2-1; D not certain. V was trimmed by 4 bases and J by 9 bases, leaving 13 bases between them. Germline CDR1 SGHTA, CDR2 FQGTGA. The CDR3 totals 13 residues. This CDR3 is CASSSRTSGEQFF. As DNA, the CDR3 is TGTGCCAGCAGCTCCCGCACATCAGGTGAGCAGTTCTTC.

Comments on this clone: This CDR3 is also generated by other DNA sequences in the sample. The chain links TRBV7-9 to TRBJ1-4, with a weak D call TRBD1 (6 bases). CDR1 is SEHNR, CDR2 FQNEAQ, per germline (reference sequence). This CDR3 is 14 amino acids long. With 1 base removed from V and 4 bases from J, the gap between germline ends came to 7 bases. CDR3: CASSLGRGNEKLFF. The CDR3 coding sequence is TGTGCCAGCAGCTTAGGCAGGGGTAATGAAAAACTGTTTTTT.

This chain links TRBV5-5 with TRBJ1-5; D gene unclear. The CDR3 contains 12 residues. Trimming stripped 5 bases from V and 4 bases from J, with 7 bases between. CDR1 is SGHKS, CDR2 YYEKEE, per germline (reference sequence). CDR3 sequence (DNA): TGTGCCAGCAGGCTACCAAATCAGCCCCAGCATTTT. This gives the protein CASRLPNQPQHF.

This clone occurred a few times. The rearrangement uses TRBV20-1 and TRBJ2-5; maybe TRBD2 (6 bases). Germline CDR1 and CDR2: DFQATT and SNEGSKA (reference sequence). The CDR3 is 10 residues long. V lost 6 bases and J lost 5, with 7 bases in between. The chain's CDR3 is CSARGETQYF. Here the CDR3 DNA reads TGCAGTGCCCGGGGGGAGACCCAGTACTTC.

The CDR3 coding sequence is TGTGCCAGCAGTACGGGGTCGGGGAATGAGCAGTTCTTC. Translated: CASSTGSGNEQFF. V usage is TRBV6-6 and J usage is TRBJ2-1; tentative D call: TRBD2 (5 bases). Germline assignment: CDR1 MNHNY and CDR2 SVGAGI (reference sequence). CDR3 length: 13 residues. V lost 5 bases and J lost 7, with 12 bases in between.

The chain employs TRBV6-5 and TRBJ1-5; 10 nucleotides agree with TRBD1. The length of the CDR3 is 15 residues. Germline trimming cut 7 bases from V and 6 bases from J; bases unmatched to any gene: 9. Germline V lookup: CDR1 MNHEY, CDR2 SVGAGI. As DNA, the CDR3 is TGTGCCAGCACCGAAGACAGGGGGCCGATTCAGCCCCAGCATTTT. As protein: CASTEDRGPIQPQHF.

CDR3 loop: CASSQEQGATYEQYF. In DNA, the CDR3 is TGTGCCAGCAGCCAAGAGCAGGGGGCCACGTACGAGCAGTACTTC. This chain links TRBV14 with TRBJ2-7; 8 bases are shared with TRBD1. Germline V gene data show CDR1 as SGHDN and CDR2 as FVKESK. V was pared by 0 bases and J by 4 bases, with 5 bases of the junction left unmatched. The CDR3 length is 15 residues.

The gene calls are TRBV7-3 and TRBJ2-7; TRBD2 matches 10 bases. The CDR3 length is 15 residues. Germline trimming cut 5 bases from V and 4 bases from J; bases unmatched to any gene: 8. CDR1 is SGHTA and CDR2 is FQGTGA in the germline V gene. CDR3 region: CASSPDSGGGYEQYF. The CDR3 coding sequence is TGTGCCAGCAGCCCCGACAGCGGGGGGGGATACGAGCAGTACTTC.

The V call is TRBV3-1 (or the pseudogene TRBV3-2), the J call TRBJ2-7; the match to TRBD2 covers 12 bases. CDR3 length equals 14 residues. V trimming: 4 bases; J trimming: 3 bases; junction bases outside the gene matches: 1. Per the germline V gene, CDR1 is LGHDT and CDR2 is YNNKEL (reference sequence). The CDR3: CASSRGLAGYEQYV. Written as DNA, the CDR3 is TGTGCCAGCAGCCGGGGACTAGCGGGCTACGAGCAGTACGTC.

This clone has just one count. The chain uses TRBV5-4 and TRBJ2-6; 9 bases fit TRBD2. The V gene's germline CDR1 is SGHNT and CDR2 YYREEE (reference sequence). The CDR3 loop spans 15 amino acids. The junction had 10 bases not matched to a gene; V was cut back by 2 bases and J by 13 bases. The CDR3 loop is CASSFLGGRASVLTF. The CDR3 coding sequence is TGTGCCAGCAGCTTCTTGGGCGGGAGGGCCAGTGTCCTGACTTTC.

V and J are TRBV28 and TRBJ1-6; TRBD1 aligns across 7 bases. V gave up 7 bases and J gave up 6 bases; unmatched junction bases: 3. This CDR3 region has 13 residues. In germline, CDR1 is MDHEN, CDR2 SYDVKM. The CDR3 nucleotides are TGTGCCAGCAAGGGGGCATCTAATTCACCCCTCCACTTT. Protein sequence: CASKGASNSPLHF.

CDR3 coding DNA: TGTGCCAGCAGCCCCCCAGGGGTGACTAATGAAAAACTGTTTTTT. Translation gives CASSPPGVTNEKLFF. The chain carries TRBV7-8 and TRBJ1-4; perhaps TRBD1 as D (6 bases). Germline CDR1 and CDR2: SGHVS and FQNEAQ. The CDR3 covers 15 residues. V was clipped by 5 bases and J by 2 bases, with 12 bases between them.

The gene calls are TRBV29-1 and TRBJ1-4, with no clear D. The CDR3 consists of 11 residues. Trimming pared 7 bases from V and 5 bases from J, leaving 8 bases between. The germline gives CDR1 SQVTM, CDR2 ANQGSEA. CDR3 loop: CSADTNEKLFF. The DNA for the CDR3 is TGCAGCGCTGACACAAATGAAAAACTGTTTTTT.

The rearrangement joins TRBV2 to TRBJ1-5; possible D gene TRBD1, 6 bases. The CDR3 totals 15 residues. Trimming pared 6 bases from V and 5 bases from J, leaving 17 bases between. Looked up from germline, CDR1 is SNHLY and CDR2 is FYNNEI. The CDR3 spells CASRRTASWDQPQHF. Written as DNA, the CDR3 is TGTGCCAGCAGGCGGACAGCGTCCTGGGATCAGCCCCAGCATTTT.

The CDR3 is CASSLPTGISETQYF. The CDR3 coding sequence is TGTGCCAGCAGTTTACCGACAGGGATCAGTGAGACCCAGTACTTC. The rearrangement links TRBV28 to TRBJ2-5, with TRBD1 identical over 7 bases. Germline V gene lookup returns CDR1 MDHEN and CDR2 SYDVKM. CDR3 length: 15 amino acids. J lost 5 bases, V lost 2 bases, and 8 bases had no gene match. Full variable domain (outside the CDR3, taken from reference TRBV28 and TRBJ2-5): DVKVTQSSRYLVKRTGEKVFLECVQDMDHENMFWYRQDPGLGLRLIYFSYDVKMKEKGDIPEGYSVSREKKERFSLILESASTNQTSMYLCASSLPTGISETQYFGPGTRLLVL.

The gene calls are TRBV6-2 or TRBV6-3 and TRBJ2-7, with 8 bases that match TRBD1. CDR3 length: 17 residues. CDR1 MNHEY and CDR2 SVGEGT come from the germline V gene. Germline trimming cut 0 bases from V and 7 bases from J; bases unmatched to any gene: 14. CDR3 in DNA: TGTGCCAGCAGTTACTCGACAGGGGAGCGGGTCGGGGAAGAGCAGTACTTC. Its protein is CASSYSTGERVGEEQYF.

For the CDR3, the DNA is TGTGCCAGTAAACCTTTAGCGGGAGGGGCCGGGGGGACAGATACGCAGTATTTT. This gives the protein CASKPLAGGAGGTDTQYF. The V call is TRBV19, the J call TRBJ2-3; TRBD2 matches at 11 bases. This CDR3 has 18 residues. V lost 7 bases and J lost 3; bases outside the gene matches: 15. Germline CDR1 is LNHDA and CDR2 is SQIVND (reference sequence).

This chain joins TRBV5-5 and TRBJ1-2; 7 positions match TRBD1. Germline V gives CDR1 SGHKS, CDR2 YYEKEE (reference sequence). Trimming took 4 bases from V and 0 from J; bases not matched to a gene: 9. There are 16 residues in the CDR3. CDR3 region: CASSAQPGTANYGYTF. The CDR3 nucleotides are TGTGCCAGCAGCGCCCAACCGGGGACAGCTAACTATGGCTACACCTTC.

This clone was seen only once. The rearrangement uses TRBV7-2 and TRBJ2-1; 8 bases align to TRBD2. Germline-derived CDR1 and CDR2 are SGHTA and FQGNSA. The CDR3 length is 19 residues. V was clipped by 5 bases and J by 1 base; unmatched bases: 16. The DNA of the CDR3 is TGTGCCAGCAGCAACCTAGTGGCGGGAGGTCCGGGGTCCTACAATGAGCAGTTCTTC. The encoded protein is CASSNLVAGGPGSYNEQFF.

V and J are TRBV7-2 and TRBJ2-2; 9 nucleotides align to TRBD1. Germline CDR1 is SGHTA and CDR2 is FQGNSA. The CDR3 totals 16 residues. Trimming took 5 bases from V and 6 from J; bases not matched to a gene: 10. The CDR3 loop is CASSPSTGGYAGELFF. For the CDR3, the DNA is TGTGCCAGCAGCCCATCGACAGGGGGTTACGCCGGGGAGCTGTTTTTT.

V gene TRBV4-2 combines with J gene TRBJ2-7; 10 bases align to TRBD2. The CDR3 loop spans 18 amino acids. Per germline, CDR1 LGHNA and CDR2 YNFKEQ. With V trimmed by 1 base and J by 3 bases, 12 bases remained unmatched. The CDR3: CASSQGAPTSGKVYEQYF. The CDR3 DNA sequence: TGTGCCAGCAGCCAAGGAGCCCCCACTAGCGGGAAAGTCTACGAGCAGTACTTC.

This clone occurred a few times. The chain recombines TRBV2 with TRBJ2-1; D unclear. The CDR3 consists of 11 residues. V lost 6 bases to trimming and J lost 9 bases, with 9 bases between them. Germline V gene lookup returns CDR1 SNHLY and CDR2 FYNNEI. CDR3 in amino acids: CASSPATEQFF. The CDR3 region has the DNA TGTGCCAGCAGCCCCGCTACTGAGCAGTTCTTC.

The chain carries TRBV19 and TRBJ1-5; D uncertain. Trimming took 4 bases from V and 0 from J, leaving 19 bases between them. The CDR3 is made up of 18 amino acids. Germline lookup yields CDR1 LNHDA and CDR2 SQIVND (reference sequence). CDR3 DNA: TGTGCCAGTAGTACAAATCGCGGACTGAGTAATAGCAATCAGCCCCAGCATTTT. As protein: CASSTNRGLSNSNQPQHF.

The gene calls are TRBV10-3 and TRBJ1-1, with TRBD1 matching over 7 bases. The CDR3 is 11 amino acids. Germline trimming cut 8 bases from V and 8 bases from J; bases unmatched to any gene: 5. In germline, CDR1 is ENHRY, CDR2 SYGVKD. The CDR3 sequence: CAIAETGEAFF. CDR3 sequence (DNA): TGTGCCATCGCTGAGACAGGGGAAGCTTTCTTT.

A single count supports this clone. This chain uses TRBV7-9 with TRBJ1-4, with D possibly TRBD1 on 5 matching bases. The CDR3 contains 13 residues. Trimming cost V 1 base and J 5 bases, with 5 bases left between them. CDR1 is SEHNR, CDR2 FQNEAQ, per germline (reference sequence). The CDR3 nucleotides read TGTGCCAGCAGCTTAGGACAGAATGAAAAACTGTTTTTT. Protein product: CASSLGQNEKLFF.

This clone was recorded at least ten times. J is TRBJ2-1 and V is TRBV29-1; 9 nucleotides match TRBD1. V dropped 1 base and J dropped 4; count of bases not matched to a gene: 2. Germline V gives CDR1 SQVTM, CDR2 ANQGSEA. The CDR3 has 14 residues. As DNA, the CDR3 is TGCAGCGTTGAAGTGGGACAGGGATACAATGAGCAGTTCTTC. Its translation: CSVEVGQGYNEQFF.

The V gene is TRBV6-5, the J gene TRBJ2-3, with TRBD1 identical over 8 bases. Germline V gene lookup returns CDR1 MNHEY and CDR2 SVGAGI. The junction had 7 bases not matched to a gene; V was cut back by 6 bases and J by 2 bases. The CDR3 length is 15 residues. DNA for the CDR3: TGTGCCAGCAGGGTTGGACAGGGCCACACAGATACGCAGTATTTT. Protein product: CASRVGQGHTDTQYF.